This entry lists 14 T cell receptor beta chains sequenced from one sample in a study of brain T cells in children with intractable seizures. This table comes from immunoSEQ multiplex PCR, and its TCRdb copy is limited to in-frame clones, with some not included. This sample has around 340,000 clones, with 93% found just once. Time point here: blood from clinic visit 5 months post-surgery; TSC patient then seizure free. Sequenced here: peripheral blood, sampled approximately 5 months after surgery. All receptors derive from a boy under two years old with tuberous sclerosis and intractable seizures.

The rearrangement links TRBV6-6 to TRBJ1-2, with TRBD1 as a possible D gene (6 bases). The V and J ends lost 0 bases and 4 bases respectively, with 12 bases between them. The CDR3 sequence is 15 residues long. Germline CDR1 is MNHNY and CDR2 is SVGAGI (reference sequence). CDR3 in amino acids: CASSYSRTEFYGYTF. Here the CDR3 DNA reads TGTGCCAGCAGTTACTCAAGGACAGAATTCTATGGCTACACCTTC.

The gene calls are TRBV5-1 and TRBJ2-7; D may match TRBD1 or TRBD2 (5 bases each). CDR1 and CDR2 from the germline V gene are SGHRS and YFSETQ. CDR3 length: 13 amino acids. V was shortened by 5 bases and J by 0 bases, with 9 bases between the two germline ends. CDR3 bases: TGCGCCAGCAGGGCAGGGAGCTCCTACGAGCAGTACTTC. The encoded protein is CASRAGSSYEQYF.

The chain couples TRBV14 to TRBJ2-5; D might be TRBD1 or TRBD2, each matching 5 bases. V was cut by 2 bases and J by 3 bases, with 16 bases left in between. The CDR3 sequence is 16 residues long. CDR1 is SGHDN, CDR2 FVKESK, per germline. The CDR3 sequence: CASSQKVGADEETQYF. The CDR3 DNA reads as TGTGCCAGCAGCCAAAAGGTCGGGGCGGATGAAGAGACCCAGTACTTC. Based on the CDR3 plus reference TRBV14 and TRBJ2-5, the full variable domain is EAGVTQFPSHSVIEKGQTVTLRCDPISGHDNLYWYRRVMGKEIKFLLHFVKESKQDESGMPNNRFLAERTGGTYSTLKVQPAELEDSGVYFCASSQKVGADEETQYFGPGTRLLVL.

This clone was counted between two and nine times. The chain employs TRBV5-6 and TRBJ1-1, with D hard to call. The CDR3 consists of 15 residues. The germline CDR1 and CDR2 sequences are SGHDT and YYEEEE. V lost 4 bases, J lost 0 bases, and 13 bases lay in between. The CDR3 DNA is TGTGCCAGCAGCGCCAGCGGACTGATGAACACTGAAGCTTTCTTT. It is translated as CASSASGLMNTEAFF.

The gene calls are TRBV20-1 and TRBJ1-6; D gene uncertain. Germline values: CDR1 DFQATT, CDR2 SNEGSKA (reference sequence). The V end was cut by 3 bases, the J end by 0 bases, with 9 bases between. There are 15 residues in the CDR3. The DNA of the CDR3 is TGCAGTGCTAGTGCCGGGAGCTCCTATAATTCACCCCTCCACTTT. Encoded protein: CSASAGSSYNSPLHF.

The chain links TRBV5-8 to TRBJ2-3; no firm D call. The CDR3 contains 17 residues. V lost 0 bases, J lost 0 bases, and 14 bases lay in between. Germline V CDR1 and CDR2: SGHTS, YDEGEE. In DNA, the CDR3 is TGTGCCAGCAGCTTGGAGGGCAGGCGTGCTAGCACAGATACGCAGTATTTT. Protein product: CASSLEGRRASTDTQYF.

The J gene is TRBJ2-3, the V gene TRBV3-1 (or the pseudogene TRBV3-2); weak D call: TRBD2 (6 bases). This CDR3 region has 16 residues. Trimming pared 5 bases from V and 7 bases from J, leaving 22 bases between. From germline, CDR1 is LGHDT and CDR2 YNNKEL (reference sequence). The CDR3 coding sequence is TGTGCCAGCAGCGGCTACTCGGGACTGCGAGGTTATACGCAGTATTTT. It specifies CASSGYSGLRGYTQYF.

J is TRBJ2-3 and V is TRBV6-4; 8 bases line up with TRBD2. After removal of 5 bases from V and 0 bases from J, the junction contained 1 base not matched to a gene. Germline V CDR1 and CDR2: MRHNA, SNTAGT. CDR3 size: 14 residues. CDR3 nucleotide sequence: TGTGCCAGCAGTAGACTAGCGAGCACAGATACGCAGTATTTT. It codes for CASSRLASTDTQYF.

The chain recombines TRBV7-2 with TRBJ1-2, with 8 bases that match TRBD1. Losses at the gene ends were 0 bases for V and 5 bases for J; bases not matched to a gene: 5. The CDR3 totals 15 residues. Germline loops: CDR1 SGHTA, CDR2 FQGNSA. CDR3 coding DNA: TGTGCCAGCAGCTTAGCGAGTGACAGGGGATATGGCTACACCTTC. Its protein is CASSLASDRGYGYTF.

The chain joins TRBV3-1 (or the pseudogene TRBV3-2) to TRBJ1-1; TRBD1 is a possible D gene (6 bases). Trimming removed 4 bases at V and 2 bases at J, with 11 bases between. CDR3 size: 14 residues. Germline loops: CDR1 LGHDT, CDR2 YNNKEL (reference sequence). The DNA for the CDR3 is TGTGCCAGCAGCCCTATGGGGACAAACACTGAAGCTTTCTTT. Its protein is CASSPMGTNTEAFF.

A note on this clone: Other DNA sequences of this sample code for an identical CDR3. The rearrangement joins TRBV24-1 to TRBJ2-3; no definite D call. Trimming left V 4 bases short and J 0 bases short, with 4 bases between. Germline V gene sequence: CDR1 KGHDR, CDR2 SFDVKD. The CDR3 has 13 amino acids. The CDR3 reads CATSEDSTDTQYF. In DNA, the CDR3 is TGTGCCACCAGTGAGGATAGCACAGATACGCAGTATTTT.

The J gene is TRBJ2-3, the V gene TRBV24-1; D gene ambiguous. Germline V gene lookup returns CDR1 KGHDR and CDR2 SFDVKD. This CDR3 contains 14 residues. Trimming left V 8 bases short and J 2 bases short, with 13 bases between. This CDR3 is CATKGRYDTDTQYF. As DNA, the CDR3 is TGTGCCACCAAAGGGCGTTATGACACAGATACGCAGTATTTT.

The V and J genes are TRBV19 and TRBJ1-6; 10 bases are shared with TRBD1. Per the germline V gene, CDR1 is LNHDA and CDR2 is SQIVND (reference sequence). Losses at the gene ends were 3 bases for V and 7 bases for J; bases not matched to a gene: 0. This CDR3 is built from 14 residues. The CDR3 DNA sequence: TGTGCCAGTAGTATGACAGGGGGCAATTCACCCCTCCACTTT. Amino acid sequence: CASSMTGGNSPLHF.

This clone was observed a single time. The CDR3 DNA follows: TGCAGCGCCGGGACTAGCCGACGCGAGCAGTTCTTC. Protein sequence: CSAGTSRREQFF. The J gene is TRBJ2-1, the V gene TRBV29-1; 9 bases match TRBD2. The CDR3 totals 12 residues. V was pared by 7 bases and J by 10 bases, with 8 bases of the junction left unmatched. Germline V CDR1 and CDR2: SQVTM, ANQGSEA.